The source of this T cell receptor beta chain is a study of T cell repertoires in cytomegalovirus infection. On the study more broadly: Based on public TCR beta signatures, there were indications of CMV infection and of a matching HLA type. Points from the study as a whole: CMV carriers with the relevant HLA were identified by cumulative public TCR beta family frequency. Within the response measured ex vivo, HLA-C-restricted CMV-specific TCR beta clonotypes were dominant.

Regarding this clonotype: The antigen is not known.

The V gene lost 6 bases and the J gene lost 3 bases, with 12 bases spanning the gap. The CDR3 is 13 residues long. Germline V lookup: CDR1 MNHEY, CDR2 SMNVEV (reference sequence). TCRdb passed the reads through MiXCR, listing each CDR3 protein once. The profile shows hundreds of thousands of distinct CDR3 sequences, 35% of them singletons. This clonotype was sampled from a human donor in good health (CMV status not recorded). Some clones in this sample may be carry-over from other donors' samples. Specimen: PBMCs. The J gene is TRBJ2-7, the V gene TRBV27; D possibly corresponds to TRBD1 (6 bases). CDR3 protein: CASRQQGYYEQYF. CDR3 DNA sequence: TGTGCCAGCAGGCAACAGGGTTACTACGAGCAGTACTTC.